Each of the 32 T cell receptor beta chains below was sequenced from the same sample in a study of T cell responses to AZD1222 COVID-19 vaccine. Generated by immunoSEQ multiplex PCR, the TCRdb table keeps only in-frame clones and is missing some. The table has approximately 130,000 clones, over 85% seen once. The sequencing used peripheral blood, collected on day 0 of AZD1222 vaccination. All receptors come from an adult in good health.

V gene TRBV14 combines with J gene TRBJ1-2; TRBD1 is a possible D gene (5 bases). V was shortened by 4 bases and J by 2 bases, with 8 bases between the two germline ends. This CDR3 contains 13 residues. CDR1 and CDR2 (germline): SGHDN, FVKESK. As DNA, the CDR3 is TGTGCCAGCAGCCTGACAGAGAACTATGGCTACACCTTC. It encodes CASSLTENYGYTF.

The CDR3 spells CAITRRETQYF. The CDR3 region has the DNA TGTGCCATCACTCGTAGAGAGACCCAGTACTTC. The chain is built from TRBV10-3 and TRBJ2-5; D uncertain. V gave up 7 bases and J gave up 4 bases, with 7 bases separating them. The CDR3 is 11 amino acids. The germline V gene encodes CDR1 ENHRY and CDR2 SYGVKD.

This clone was seen a single time. This chain connects TRBV10-1 to TRBJ1-2; D remains unclear. This CDR3 region has 13 residues. V lost 4 bases to trimming and J lost 6 bases, with 12 bases between them. In germline, CDR1 is WNHNN, CDR2 SYGVQD (reference sequence). The CDR3 nucleotides read TGCGCCAGCAGTGGCCTTTACTCGGATGGCTACACCTTC. Its translation: CASSGLYSDGYTF.

The rearrangement uses TRBV15 and TRBJ2-7; TRBD2 is a possible D gene (7 bases). Per germline, CDR1 LNHNV and CDR2 YYDKDF (reference sequence). The CDR3 has 16 amino acids. V was pared by 3 bases and J by 1 base, with 16 bases between. This CDR3 reads CATSSGGGGESYEQYF. In DNA, the CDR3 is TGTGCCACCAGCAGCGGGGGAGGGGGGGAATCCTACGAGCAGTACTTC.

The V call is TRBV5-5, the J call TRBJ1-4; 9 positions agree with TRBD1. Germline CDR1 and CDR2: SGHKS and YYEKEE (reference sequence). V lost 0 bases to trimming and J lost 5 bases; unmatched junction nucleotides: 2. This CDR3 spans 15 amino acids. CDR3 DNA sequence: TGTGCCAGCAGCTTGGTAGGACAGGGGAATGAAAAACTGTTTTTT. Protein: CASSLVGQGNEKLFF.

The chain carries TRBV6-2 or TRBV6-3 and TRBJ1-1; no firm D call. The V and J ends lost 3 bases and 1 base respectively, with 9 bases between them. Germline V lookup: CDR1 MNHEY, CDR2 SVGEGT. The CDR3 loop spans 14 amino acids. The CDR3 DNA follows: TGTGCCAGCAGTTATTATGGGCCGAACACTGAAGCTTTCTTT. Translation: CASSYYGPNTEAFF.

The chain recombines TRBV6-5 with TRBJ2-2; tentatively, D is TRBD2 (6 bases). There are 14 residues in the CDR3. V dropped 9 bases and J dropped 3 bases, with 14 bases sitting between them. Germline V gene data show CDR1 as MNHEY and CDR2 as SVGAGI. CDR3 sequence reads: CASTIAEDTGELFF. In DNA form, the CDR3 reads TGTGCCAGTACGATAGCGGAGGACACCGGGGAGCTGTTTTTT.

The rearrangement uses TRBV4-1 and TRBJ2-2, with D tentatively TRBD1 (6 bases). Germline V gives CDR1 MGHRA, CDR2 YSYEKL. The CDR3 has 15 amino acids. The V end was cut by 5 bases, the J end by 6 bases, with 16 bases between. CDR3 region: CASSNTRGLPGELFF. The CDR3 coding sequence is TGCGCCAGCAGCAACACCAGGGGTCTTCCCGGGGAGCTGTTTTTT.

The chain is built from TRBV6-5 and TRBJ1-2, with no clear D. Germline CDR1 is MNHEY and CDR2 is SVGAGI. The CDR3 is 14 amino acids. Trimming removed 2 bases from V and 0 bases from J, with 7 bases in between. The CDR3 sequence is CASSYQATNYGYTF. CDR3 nucleotides: TGTGCCAGCAGTTACCAGGCGACTAACTATGGCTACACCTTC.

This chain connects TRBV7-8 to TRBJ1-6, with D uncertain. Germline loops: CDR1 SGHVS, CDR2 FQNEAQ. The CDR3 is 15 residues long. Trimming stripped 4 bases from V and 7 bases from J, with 14 bases between. CDR3 amino acids: CASSSRARGNSPLHF. Written as DNA, the CDR3 is TGTGCCAGCAGCTCTCGGGCCCGAGGGAATTCACCCCTCCACTTT.

The chain couples TRBV5-5 to TRBJ1-1, with TRBD1 matching over 7 bases. From germline, CDR1 is SGHKS and CDR2 YYEKEE (reference sequence). This CDR3 is built from 14 residues. After removal of 3 bases from V and 1 base from J, the junction contained 3 bases not matched to a gene. The chain's CDR3 is CASSWGQSNTEAFF. As DNA, the CDR3 is TGTGCCAGCAGCTGGGGACAGTCGAACACTGAAGCTTTCTTT.

The V call is TRBV7-2, the J call TRBJ2-7; 8 positions agree with TRBD1. The CDR3 totals 14 residues. The germline gives CDR1 SGHTA, CDR2 FQGNSA. Unmatched junction bases numbered 4, after V lost 3 bases and J lost 3 bases. The CDR3 loop is CASSLRTGSYEQYF. The CDR3 nucleotides read TGTGCCAGCAGCTTGAGGACAGGGAGCTACGAGCAGTACTTC.

This sequence joins TRBV7-9 and TRBJ2-7, with a weak D call TRBD1 (5 bases). CDR1 and CDR2 (germline): SEHNR, FQNEAQ (reference sequence). V was clipped by 6 bases and J by 2 bases, with 11 bases between them. The CDR3 runs 13 residues. The CDR3 here is CASSRQGTYEQYF. The CDR3 DNA reads TGTGCCAGCAGTCGTCAGGGAACCTACGAGCAGTACTTC.

The chain carries TRBV6-5 and TRBJ1-5, with a possible D match to TRBD1 (6 bases). The CDR3 extends over 13 amino acids. V was shortened by 6 bases and J by 1 base, with 7 bases between the two germline ends. Germline V gives CDR1 MNHEY, CDR2 SVGAGI. The CDR3 coding sequence is TGTGCCAGCAGAGGACAGAGCAATCAGCCCCAGCATTTT. Translating gives CASRGQSNQPQHF.

The chain couples TRBV5-6 to TRBJ2-2, with TRBD2 matching 9 bases. Germline-derived CDR1 and CDR2 are SGHDT and YYEEEE. V gave up 5 bases and J gave up 4 bases; unmatched junction bases: 9. This CDR3 region has 16 residues. The CDR3 reads CASSYLSGGPTGELFF. Here the CDR3 DNA reads TGTGCCAGCAGTTACCTTAGCGGGGGACCCACCGGGGAGCTGTTTTTT. The whole variable domain, filled in from reference TRBV5-6 and TRBJ2-2, reads DAGVTQSPTHLIKTRGQQVTLRCSPKSGHDTVSWYQQALGQGPQFIFQYYEEEERQRGNFPDRFSGHQFPNYSSELNVNALLLGDSALYLCASSYLSGGPTGELFFGEGSRLTVL.

V and J are TRBV18 and TRBJ1-5; 10 positions agree with TRBD1. Unmatched junction bases numbered 6, after V lost 2 bases and J lost 5 bases. Germline CDR1 reads KGHSH; CDR2 reads LQKENI. The CDR3 has 16 residues. The CDR3 region has the DNA TGTGCCAGCTCACCAAGGACAGGGGGTCTGGATCAGCCCCAGCATTTT. Its translation: CASSPRTGGLDQPQHF.

The rearrangement joins TRBV5-4 to TRBJ1-3, with D maybe TRBD1 (5 bases). CDR1 SGHNT and CDR2 YYREEE come from the germline V gene (reference sequence). V was shortened by 0 bases and J by 0 bases, with 10 bases between the two germline ends. The length of the CDR3 is 16 residues. CDR3 in DNA: TGTGCCAGCAGCTTGGACAGGACATCCTCTGGAAACACCATATATTTT. This sequence encodes CASSLDRTSSGNTIYF.

This rearrangement joins TRBV29-1 to TRBJ1-1; D perhaps matches TRBD1 (6 bases). The ends were cut back, 2 bases at V and 7 bases at J, with 11 bases in the middle. CDR1 is SQVTM and CDR2 is ANQGSEA in the germline V gene. The CDR3 spans 12 residues. The CDR3 DNA is TGCAGCGTTGAAACGGGGGGCGTTGAAGCTTTCTTT. Translated, it gives CSVETGGVEAFF.

V and J are TRBV10-3 and TRBJ2-1; the D is unclear. Trimming cost V 7 bases and J 8 bases, with 9 bases left between them. The CDR3 loop spans 11 amino acids. Germline values: CDR1 ENHRY, CDR2 SYGVKD. The CDR3 DNA reads TGTGCCATCAAATTTCGCGATGAGCAGTTCTTC. Amino acid sequence: CAIKFRDEQFF.

The V gene is TRBV6-5, the J gene TRBJ1-2; TRBD1 aligns across 8 bases. Trimming removed 7 bases from V and 2 bases from J; junction bases left unmatched: 3. CDR1 is MNHEY and CDR2 is SVGAGI in the germline V gene. The CDR3 contains 13 residues. CDR3 region: CASTDRGNYGYTF. The CDR3, as DNA: TGTGCCAGCACCGACAGGGGAAACTATGGCTACACCTTC.

V and J are TRBV7-9 and TRBJ1-1; D remains ambiguous. V lost 3 bases and J lost 0, with 5 bases in between. The CDR3 length is 13 residues. The germline V gene has CDR1 SEHNR and CDR2 FQNEAQ (reference sequence). Here the CDR3 DNA reads TGTGCCAGCAGCTTTAACGTGAACACTGAAGCTTTCTTT. It yields the protein CASSFNVNTEAFF. Full variable domain (outside the CDR3, taken from reference TRBV7-9 and TRBJ1-1): DTGVSQNPRHKITKRGQNVTFRCDPISEHNRLYWYRQTLGQGPEFLTYFQNEAQLEKSRLLSDRFSAERPKGSFSTLEIQRTEQGDSAMYLCASSFNVNTEAFFGQGTRLTVV.

CDR3 nucleotide sequence: TGCGCCAGCACTATGACAGGAACTAATGAAAAACTGTTTTTT. Its translation is CASTMTGTNEKLFF. The chain carries TRBV4-1 and TRBJ1-4; D perhaps matches TRBD1 (6 bases). Germline CDR1 is MGHRA and CDR2 is YSYEKL. CDR3 length equals 14 residues. Trimming pared 7 bases from V and 1 base from J, leaving 10 bases between.

The rearrangement links TRBV6-6 to TRBJ1-6; D not certain. Trimming shortened V by 7 bases and J by 0 bases, and 10 bases separated the two germline ends. Germline V gives CDR1 MNHNY, CDR2 SVGAGI (reference sequence). There are 15 residues in the CDR3. CDR3 region: CASTGRSSYNSPLHF. In DNA, the CDR3 is TGTGCCAGCACGGGCAGAAGCTCCTATAATTCACCCCTCCACTTT.

This clone was seen once. Here the CDR3 reads CASSQARQTFTDTQYF. The CDR3 nucleotides are TGTGCCAGCAGCCAGGCCCGCCAGACCTTCACAGATACGCAGTATTTT. The chain uses TRBV3-1 (or the pseudogene TRBV3-2) and TRBJ2-3; no definite D call. Germline-derived CDR1 and CDR2 are LGHDT and YNNKEL (reference sequence). The CDR3 loop spans 16 amino acids. The ends were cut back, 3 bases at V and 2 bases at J, with 15 bases in the middle.

This chain links TRBV5-4 with TRBJ1-2; D may be TRBD1 (6 bases). The V gene lost 0 bases and the J gene lost 1 base, with 7 bases spanning the gap. The germline V gene encodes CDR1 SGHNT and CDR2 YYREEE (reference sequence). The CDR3 loop spans 14 amino acids. The CDR3 sequence: CASSLGRGNYGYTF. CDR3 nucleotides: TGTGCCAGCAGCTTGGGCAGGGGTAACTATGGCTACACCTTC.

CDR3 in amino acids: CAWSDGGSNEKLFF. CDR3 sequence (DNA): TGTGCCTGGAGTGATGGGGGGAGTAATGAAAAACTGTTTTTT. The gene calls are TRBV30 and TRBJ1-4; tentative D call: TRBD1 (5 bases). This CDR3 comprises 14 residues. Germline loops: CDR1 GTSNPN, CDR2 SVGIG (reference sequence). Trimming cost V 1 base and J 4 bases, with 10 bases left between them.

V usage is TRBV3-1 (or the pseudogene TRBV3-2) and J usage is TRBJ2-2; the D is unclear. The V and J ends lost 4 bases and 4 bases respectively, with 13 bases between them. Germline V lookup: CDR1 LGHDT, CDR2 YNNKEL (reference sequence). The CDR3 has 15 amino acids. The CDR3 DNA reads as TGTGCCAGCAGCCTTCTTAAGGGTCTCACCGGGGAGCTGTTTTTT. It specifies CASSLLKGLTGELFF.

The rearrangement joins TRBV7-9 to TRBJ1-1; D ambiguous. The ends were cut back, 3 bases at V and 0 bases at J, with 17 bases in the middle. CDR1 is SEHNR and CDR2 is FQNEAQ in the germline V gene (reference sequence). The CDR3 consists of 17 residues. The CDR3 DNA reads as TGTGCCAGCAGCTTCCCGACGTCCGGGAGCATGAACACTGAAGCTTTCTTT. This codes for CASSFPTSGSMNTEAFF.

The CDR3 DNA sequence: TGTGCCACCAGCAGACCTAGCGAGGGAGAGACCCAGTACTTC. It is translated as CATSRPSEGETQYF. The chain uses TRBV15 and TRBJ2-5, with D possibly matching TRBD2 (6 bases). Per the germline V gene, CDR1 is LNHNV and CDR2 is YYDKDF (reference sequence). Trimming stripped 2 bases from V and 4 bases from J, with 11 bases between. The CDR3 has 14 amino acids. Filled out from reference TRBV15 and TRBJ2-5, the complete variable domain reads DAMVIQNPRYQVTQFGKPVTLSCSQTLNHNVMYWYQQKSSQAPKLLFHYYDKDFNNEADTPDNFQSRRPNTSFCFLDIRSPGLGDTAMYLCATSRPSEGETQYFGPGTRLLVL.

V usage is TRBV2 and J usage is TRBJ2-7; 12 bases agree with TRBD2. Unmatched junction bases numbered 4, after V lost 1 base and J lost 0 bases. CDR3 size: 17 residues. The germline V gene has CDR1 SNHLY and CDR2 FYNNEI. This CDR3 is CASSEGVLAGGSYEQYF. For the CDR3, the DNA is TGTGCCAGCAGTGAAGGAGTACTAGCGGGGGGCTCCTACGAGCAGTACTTC. The full variable domain, completed using reference TRBV2 and TRBJ2-7, is EPEVTQTPSHQVTQMGQEVILRCVPISNHLYFYWYRQILGQKVEFLVSFYNNEISEKSEIFDDQFSVERPDGSNFTLKIRSTKLEDSAMYFCASSEGVLAGGSYEQYFGPGTRLTVT.

J is TRBJ2-3 and V is TRBV10-2; 8 bases are a match to TRBD1. Germline CDR1 is WSHSY and CDR2 is SAAADI. The CDR3 runs 14 residues. V gave up 8 bases and J gave up 3 bases; unmatched junction bases: 7. CDR3 loop: CASGTGGGTDTQYF. CDR3 nucleotides: TGCGCCAGCGGAACAGGGGGAGGTACAGATACGCAGTATTTT.

The chain uses TRBV18 and TRBJ1-6; D not certain. The CDR3 runs to 15 residues. The V and J ends lost 3 bases and 8 bases respectively, with 14 bases between them. Germline assignment: CDR1 KGHSH and CDR2 LQKENI. This chain's CDR3 is CASSPVPSRDSPLHF. The CDR3, as DNA: TGTGCCAGCTCACCGGTCCCTTCTAGGGATTCACCCCTCCACTTT.